A selection of T cell receptor beta chains follows, all from one sample in a study of T cells after yellow fever vaccination. TCRdb passed the 5' RACE reads through MiXCR, listing each CDR3 protein once. The data contain some 260,000 distinct CDR3 sequences, around 4.9% of them singletons. This sample comprised CD4+ T cells sorted from PBMCs, obtained on the day of the yellow fever booster vaccination. Receptors were obtained from a young man who received the YFV17D yellow fever vaccine. The CDR3 runs from the conserved cysteine through the conserved F or W. The D gene is left open where the match is weak. Size tells how often a clone was seen (once, few, many) or the class of an expanded clone, and some rows leave it out.

clone_size	cdr3_length	j_call	d_call	v_call	cdr3_nt	cdr3_aa
-	15	TRBJ1-3	-	TRBV20-1	TGCAGTGCTAGAAGTGGGACGGACTCTGGAAACACCATATATTTT	CSARSGTDSGNTIYF
few	13	TRBJ1-2	-	TRBV12-3/TRBV12-4	TGTGCCAGCAGTTTAGCGCTGGGACCTGGCTACACCTTC	CASSLALGPGYTF
-	16	TRBJ2-3	TRBD2	TRBV7-2	TGTGCCAGCAGCCCCTACCTAGCGGGGGGGATAGATACGCAGTATTTT	CASSPYLAGGIDTQYF
few	15	TRBJ2-5	TRBD1	TRBV10-1	TGCGCCAGCAGTGATCCGGGACAGGGCTTGGAGACCCAGTACTTC	CASSDPGQGLETQYF
many	14	TRBJ2-7	-	TRBV5-1	TGCGCCAGCAGCTTCCGCCCGACCAACTACGAGCAGTACTTC	CASSFRPTNYEQYF
few	14	TRBJ2-5	TRBD1	TRBV10-3	TGTGCCATCAGGAGGGGGACAGAGATGGAGACCCAGTACTTC	CAIRRGTEMETQYF
many	13	TRBJ2-5	TRBD1	TRBV7-2	TGTGCCAGCAGCCGGGACAGGAAAGAGACCCAGTACTTC	CASSRDRKETQYF
few	15	TRBJ1-4	TRBD1	TRBV6-2/TRBV6-3	TGTGCCAGCAGACTCTCCGGGACAGCTAATGAAAAACTGTTTTTT	CASRLSGTANEKLFF
-	15	TRBJ1-1	-	TRBV18	TGTGCCAGCTCAAAAACTACCCAGGGGAACACTGAAGCTTTCTTT	CASSKTTQGNTEAFF
many	13	TRBJ1-1	-	TRBV7-6	TGTGCCAGCAGCCGCGGGACCGATACTGAAGCTTTCTTT	CASSRGTDTEAFF
few	18	TRBJ2-1	-	TRBV6-2/TRBV6-3	TGTGCCAGCAAATGGTCGCTTGGGGCCTTTGGGTCCTACAATGAGCAGTTCTTC	CASKWSLGAFGSYNEQFF
-	17	TRBJ2-1	TRBD2	TRBV28	TGTGCCAGCTCTTTGGGGACCGGGCGGGGGGCTGTCAATGAGCAGTTCTTC	CASSLGTGRGAVNEQFF
-	14	TRBJ1-5	-	TRBV7-2	TGTGCCAGCAGCTTTGCAGGGAGAAATCAGCCCCAGCATTTT	CASSFAGRNQPQHF
few	15	TRBJ2-1	TRBD2	TRBV9	TGTGCCAGCAGCGTAGCGGGGGGGCGGTACAATGAGCAGTTCTTC	CASSVAGGRYNEQFF